The entry below describes one T cell receptor beta chain. This entry is derived from a study of radiation and T cells in renal cell carcinoma. Time point: baseline pretreatment blood. Treatment described: 15 Gy SBRT to primary tumor, nephrectomy 4 weeks later. Serial blood draws occurred at baseline and 2 and 4 weeks post-SBRT. The CDR3 loop spans 12 amino acids. The V gene's germline CDR1 is SNHLY and CDR2 FYNNEI. Trimming took 7 bases from V and 12 from J; bases not matched to a gene: 8. Assay used: immunoSEQ multiplex PCR; TCRdb lists only in-frame clones, some missing. The table includes 100,000 or so clones, 75% to 90% detected once.

The sequence was collected from a middle-aged man with renal cell carcinoma. The chain uses TRBV2 and TRBJ2-3; TRBD2 aligns across 9 bases. Sequencing used blood, obtained from a patient whose treatment included radiotherapy and nephrectomy. The CDR3 loop reads CASTVTGTSQYF. Written as DNA, the CDR3 is TGTGCCAGCACCGTGACCGGGACTAGCCAGTATTTT.